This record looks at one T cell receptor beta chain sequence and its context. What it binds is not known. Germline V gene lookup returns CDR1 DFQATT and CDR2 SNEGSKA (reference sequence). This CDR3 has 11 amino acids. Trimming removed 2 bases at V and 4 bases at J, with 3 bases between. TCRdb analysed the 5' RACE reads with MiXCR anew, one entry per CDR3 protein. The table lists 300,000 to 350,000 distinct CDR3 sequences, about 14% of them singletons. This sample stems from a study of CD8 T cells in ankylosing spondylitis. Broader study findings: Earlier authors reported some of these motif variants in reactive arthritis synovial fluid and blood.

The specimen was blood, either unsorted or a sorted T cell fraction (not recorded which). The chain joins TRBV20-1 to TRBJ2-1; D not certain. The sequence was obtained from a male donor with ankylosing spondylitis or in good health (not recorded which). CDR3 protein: CSARRYNEQFF. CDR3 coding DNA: TGCAGTGCTAGAAGGTACAATGAGCAGTTCTTC.